The entry below describes one TCR beta chain. The antigen is not known. The repertoire was sequenced with immunoSEQ multiplex PCR; TCRdb's copy has only in-frame clones and lacks some. The sample has about 240,000 clones, about 90% seen once; the top ten hold about 1.2%. The source of the sample is a study of cytomegalovirus exposure and HLA in healthy donors. Study findings and constraints: Overall, about 160 TCR beta chains were annotated as cytomegalovirus-associated. Among the CMV-associated chains, a few were confirmed in vitro as specific for CMV antigens. Diagnosis of cytomegalovirus status made by the classifier reportedly showed high specificity and sensitivity.

Sequencing was performed on PBMCs. This receptor was identified in a woman aged 25 to 39 in good health and CMV-seropositive.

DNA for the CDR3: TGCAGCGTTGGCACTGGCTACAATGAGCAGTTCTTC. Translation: CSVGTGYNEQFF. V gene TRBV29-1 combines with J gene TRBJ2-1, with D hard to call. Germline V lookup: CDR1 SQVTM, CDR2 ANQGSEA. This CDR3 is 12 amino acids long. V shed 4 bases and J shed 3 bases, with 7 bases lying between them.